This TCR beta chain emerged from a study of vaccination effects on CD4 cells after COVID-19. Study overall: Sampling occurred a median 72 days post second dose, range 14 to 241. Whole-study results and caveats: Only 1 of 255 vaccine-induced clones from healthy vaccinees cross-reacted with common cold coronaviruses.

Germline V CDR1 and CDR2: KGHDR, SFDVKD. The V and J ends lost 3 bases and 4 bases respectively, with 11 bases between them. The CDR3 extends over 14 amino acids. Scientists isolated CD4+ T cells after a roughly ten-day culture period ended. Two-dose BNT162b2 or mRNA-1273 vaccination was given to participants. Half of the medium was exchanged for IL-2 medium on both days 3 and 7. TCRdb keeps only in-frame clones here, not all; method: immunoSEQ multiplex PCR. The table records approximately 38,000 clones, about 67% of them present only once. About this clone itself: Antigen unknown.

This TCR came from a human donor who received a COVID-19 vaccine. Sample: CD4+ T cells from PBMCs cultured without peptide, taken after COVID-19 vaccination. This chain uses TRBV24-1 with TRBJ1-2, with D unclear. CDR3 in DNA: TGTGCCACCAGTGATGGCGGTCAGGCCTATGGCTACACCTTC. This encodes CATSDGGQAYGYTF.